The T cell receptor (beta chain) described here comes from a study of CD4 T cells in relation to SARS-CoV-2 and coronaviruses. On the study more broadly: The HLA restriction of the shared crossreactive spike epitopes was mapped. Study-level points and caveats: Crossreactivity was assessed only for spike protein, not other viral proteins. SARS-CoV-2-driven expansion was significantly weaker in crossreactive than monoreactive clones.

Measured with immunoSEQ multiplex PCR; TCRdb has only the in-frame clones, and not every one. The table records some 68,000 clones, just over 90% of them present only once. The V segment lost 0 bases and the J segment 7 bases; nucleotides outside the gene matches: 9. The CDR3 is 17 residues long. Concerning this clone: Its antigen is not known.

CD4+ T cells from unexposed donors were obtained before the COVID-19 pandemic (2011-2018). The TCR sequence derives from a human donor in good health. The sample comprised naive CD4+ T cells from PBMCs. The subset denotes: naive CD4+ T cells isolated by negative enrichment. The V and J genes are TRBV5-3 and TRBJ2-1, with TRBD2 matching over 11 bases. TRBV5-3 is filed as an ORF, its function uncertain. CDR3 sequence reads: CARSLGNSGREKNEQFF. The DNA for the CDR3 is TGTGCCAGAAGCTTGGGAAATAGCGGGAGGGAAAAAAATGAGCAGTTCTTC.